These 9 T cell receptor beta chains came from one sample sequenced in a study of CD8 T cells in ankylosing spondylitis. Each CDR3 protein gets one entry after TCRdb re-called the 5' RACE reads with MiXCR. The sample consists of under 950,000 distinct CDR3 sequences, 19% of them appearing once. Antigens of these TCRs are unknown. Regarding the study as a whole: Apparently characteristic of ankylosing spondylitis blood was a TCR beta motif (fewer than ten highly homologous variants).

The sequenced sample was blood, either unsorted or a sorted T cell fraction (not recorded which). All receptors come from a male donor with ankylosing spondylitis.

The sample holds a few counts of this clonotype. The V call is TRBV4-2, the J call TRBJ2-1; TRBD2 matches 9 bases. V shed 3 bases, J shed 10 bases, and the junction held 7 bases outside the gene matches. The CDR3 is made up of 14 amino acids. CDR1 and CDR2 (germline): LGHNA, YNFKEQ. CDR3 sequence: CASSQIAGAEEQFF. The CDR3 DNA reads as TGTGCCAGCAGCCAGATAGCGGGAGCAGAGGAGCAGTTCTTC.

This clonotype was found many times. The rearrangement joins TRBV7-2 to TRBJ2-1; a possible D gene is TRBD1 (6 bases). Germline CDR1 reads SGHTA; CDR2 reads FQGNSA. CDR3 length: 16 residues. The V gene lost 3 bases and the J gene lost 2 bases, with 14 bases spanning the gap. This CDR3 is CASSLRGSVTYNEQFF. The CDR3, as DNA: TGTGCCAGCAGCTTGAGGGGGAGTGTAACCTACAATGAGCAGTTCTTC.

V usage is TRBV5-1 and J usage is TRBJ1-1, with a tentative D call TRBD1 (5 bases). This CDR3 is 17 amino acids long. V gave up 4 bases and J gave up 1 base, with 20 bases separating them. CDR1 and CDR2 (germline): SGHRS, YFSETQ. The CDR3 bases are TGCGCCAGCAGCCCGCCGGGGGGGTCGTCCGGGAACACTGAAGCTTTCTTT. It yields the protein CASSPPGGSSGNTEAFF.

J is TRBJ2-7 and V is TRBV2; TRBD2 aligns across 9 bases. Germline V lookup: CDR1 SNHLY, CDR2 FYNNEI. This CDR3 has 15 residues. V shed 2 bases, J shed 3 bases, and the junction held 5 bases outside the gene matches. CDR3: CASSERSSGIYEQYF. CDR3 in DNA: TGTGCCAGCAGTGAAAGGTCTAGCGGGATCTACGAGCAGTACTTC. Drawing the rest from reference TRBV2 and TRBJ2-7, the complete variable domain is EPEVTQTPSHQVTQMGQEVILRCVPISNHLYFYWYRQILGQKVEFLVSFYNNEISEKSEIFDDQFSVERPDGSNFTLKIRSTKLEDSAMYFCASSERSSGIYEQYFGPGTRLTVT.

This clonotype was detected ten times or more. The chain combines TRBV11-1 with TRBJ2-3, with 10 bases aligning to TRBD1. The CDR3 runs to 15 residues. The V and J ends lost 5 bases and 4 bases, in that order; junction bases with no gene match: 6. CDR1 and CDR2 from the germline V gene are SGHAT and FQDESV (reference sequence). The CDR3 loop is CASSPGQGFPDTQYF. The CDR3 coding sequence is TGTGCCAGCAGCCCGGGACAGGGGTTTCCAGATACGCAGTATTTT.

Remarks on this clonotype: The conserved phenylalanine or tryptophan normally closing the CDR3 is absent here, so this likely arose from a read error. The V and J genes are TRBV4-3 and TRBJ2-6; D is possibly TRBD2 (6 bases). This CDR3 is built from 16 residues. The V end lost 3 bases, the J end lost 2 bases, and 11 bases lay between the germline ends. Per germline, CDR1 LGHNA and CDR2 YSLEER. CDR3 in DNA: TGCGCCAGCAGCCAGGACGGGGGTGCTGGGGCCAACGTCCTGACTCTC. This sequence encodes CASSQDGGAGANVLTL.

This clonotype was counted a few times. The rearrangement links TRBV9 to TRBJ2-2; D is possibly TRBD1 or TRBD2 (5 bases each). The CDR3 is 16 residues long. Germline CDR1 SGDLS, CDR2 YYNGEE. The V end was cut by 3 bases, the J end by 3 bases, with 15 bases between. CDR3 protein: CASSGPGTHHTGELFF. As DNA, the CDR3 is TGTGCCAGCAGCGGGCCCGGGACCCATCACACCGGGGAGCTGTTTTTT.

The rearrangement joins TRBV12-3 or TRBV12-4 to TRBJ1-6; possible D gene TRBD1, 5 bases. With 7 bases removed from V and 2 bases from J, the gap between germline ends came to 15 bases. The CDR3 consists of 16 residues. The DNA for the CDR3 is TGTGCCAGCAAGACTCGGGGGGGGGCCTATAATTCACCCCTCCACTTT. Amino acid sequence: CASKTRGGAYNSPLHF.

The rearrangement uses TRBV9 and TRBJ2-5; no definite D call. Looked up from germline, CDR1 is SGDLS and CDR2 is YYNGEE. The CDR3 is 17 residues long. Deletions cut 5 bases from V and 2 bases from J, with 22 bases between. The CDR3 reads CASSPPPPTFDQETQYF. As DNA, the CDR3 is TGTGCCAGCAGTCCTCCCCCTCCCACCTTCGATCAAGAGACCCAGTACTTC.